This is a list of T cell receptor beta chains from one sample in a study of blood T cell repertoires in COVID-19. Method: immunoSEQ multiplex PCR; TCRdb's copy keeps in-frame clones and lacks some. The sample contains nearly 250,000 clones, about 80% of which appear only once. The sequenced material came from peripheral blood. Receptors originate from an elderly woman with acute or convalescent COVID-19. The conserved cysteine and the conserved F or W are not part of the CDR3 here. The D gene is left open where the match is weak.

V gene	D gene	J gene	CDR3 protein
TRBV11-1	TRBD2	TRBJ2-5	ASSLAGGQETQY
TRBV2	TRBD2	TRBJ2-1	ASTKGLAQDGDEQF
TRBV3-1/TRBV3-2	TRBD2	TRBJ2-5	ASSQGAGARETQY
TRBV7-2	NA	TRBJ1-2	ASSFFYGGQGYGYT
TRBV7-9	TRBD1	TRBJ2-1	AIRGTGVNEQF
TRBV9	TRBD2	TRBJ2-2	ASSVARSVASGRANTGELF
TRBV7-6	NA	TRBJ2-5	ASSSSYPGTQY
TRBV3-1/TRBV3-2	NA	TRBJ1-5	ASSHGNQPQH
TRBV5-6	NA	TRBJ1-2	ASSLPGLANYGYT
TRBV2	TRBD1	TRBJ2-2	ASSWDRGSNTGELF
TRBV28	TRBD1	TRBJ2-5	ASRPSGGAETQY
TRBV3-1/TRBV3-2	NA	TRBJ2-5	ASSQDNYQETQY
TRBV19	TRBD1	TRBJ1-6	ASRTGPNNSPLH
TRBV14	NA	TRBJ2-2	ASSPRVLSGELF
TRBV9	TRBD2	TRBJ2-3	ASSVGDNWVASGGTDTQY
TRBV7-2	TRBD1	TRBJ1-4	ASSARDRGVLNEKLF
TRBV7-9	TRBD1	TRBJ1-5	ASSSQSGQVAQPQH
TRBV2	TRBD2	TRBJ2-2	ASTSVSGGPTTGELF
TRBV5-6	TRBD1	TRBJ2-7	ASSQRTGTYEQY
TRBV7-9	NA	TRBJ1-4	ASSPGGGWDEKLF